This TCR beta chain was found in a study of Tregs in tolerant kidney transplant recipients (dated by TCRdb to about 2019). General notes on the study: Additional Treg samples were obtained by sorting recipient CD4+CD25+CD127- cells from an approximately 3-day mixed lymphocyte reaction with belatacept, in some cases after a subsequent roughly 5-day donor restimulation. The study used TCRbeta sequencing to identify donor-specific regulatory T cells before combined kidney and bone marrow transplantation, then tracked those cells after transplant. Antibodies distinguished recipient from donor cells when sorting primary belatacept mixed lymphocyte reaction cultures. In a few healthy controls, several methods of expanding Tregs specific for an allogeneic donor were compared by TCRbeta repertoire sequencing. Beyond this particular receptor, the publication reports: Biological reproducibility was not directly addressed, though technical replication error appeared minimal. Because only a small number of patients were included, the study had limitations, and the results will need to be validated in larger populations as well as under other immunosuppression protocols. Expanding Tregs with activated donor B cells appeared to identify the most biologically relevant and donor-specific TCRbeta repertoire.

Genomic DNA was extracted from sorted cells with the QIAGEN DNeasy Blood and Tissue Kit for TCRbeta CDR3 sequencing. High-throughput TCRbeta CDR3 sequencing, which included PCR amplification with bias correction and internal controls, was done commercially through immunoSEQ. The study's own analysis went as follows. Unique productive TCRbeta sequences were defined by CDR3 nucleotide sequence where primers matched, otherwise by CDR3 amino acid sequence with Vbeta and Jbeta genes. A sequence counted as donor-reactive if, in CFSE-low cells, the sequence had a frequency of at least 0.01% and was expanded at least 5-fold compared with unstimulated cells. Jensen-Shannon divergence calculated on the top 100 TCRbeta sequences ranked by frequency was used to measure repertoire divergence. When a sample had multiple sequencing runs, each run was corrected for sorting error separately and the runs were then pooled. TCRdb limited this immuneACCESS table to in-frame rearrangements with V and J called. A share of clones is missing; checked studies link under half to unresolved V genes, and the rest is unexplained. Clone size and the V and J calls come from that table; the DNA yielded D and trimming. Recorded for this sample are 30,000 or so clones; over 65% of them occurred a single time. Together, the top ten hold approximately 2.1% of the sample.

Details on this clone: The target of this receptor is not known. Base qualities were left out, and no much larger clone turns up one base away.

Blood from healthy controls was obtained either from healthy volunteers or as purchased buffy coats. Healthy control blood was processed to PBMCs with a Ficoll density gradient and then cryopreserved, whereas patient PBMCs were collected both before and after transplant. The germline V gene encodes CDR1 KGHSH and CDR2 LQKENI. From cysteine to phenylalanine, the CDR3 is 18 amino acids long. Only the CDR3 DNA is retained, 54 bases long and in frame from the first base. After removal of 3 bases from V and 4 bases from J, the junction retains 10 bases not matched to a gene. The sequenced sample was Tregs from blood cultured with allogeneic cells. The V and J segments used are TRBV18 and TRBJ2-6; TRBD1 aligns with 9 central bases. The sequence derives from a human donor in good health. The CDR3 amino acid sequence is: CASSPLPGTGYGANVLTF. The DNA is TGTGCCAGCTCACCTCTTCCCGGGACAGGGTACGGGGCCAACGTCCTGACTTTC.